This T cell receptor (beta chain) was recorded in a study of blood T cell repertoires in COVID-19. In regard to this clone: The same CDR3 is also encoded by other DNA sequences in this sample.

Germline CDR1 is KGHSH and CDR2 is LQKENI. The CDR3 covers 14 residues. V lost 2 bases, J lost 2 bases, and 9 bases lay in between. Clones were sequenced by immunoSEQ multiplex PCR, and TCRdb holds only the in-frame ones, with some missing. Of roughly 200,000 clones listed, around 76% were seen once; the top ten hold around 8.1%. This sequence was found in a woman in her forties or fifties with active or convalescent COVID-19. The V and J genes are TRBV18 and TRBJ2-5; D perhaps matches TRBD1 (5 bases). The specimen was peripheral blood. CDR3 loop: CASSPGQGQETQYF. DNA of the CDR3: TGTGCCAGCTCACCAGGGCAGGGACAAGAGACCCAGTACTTC.